The 27 T cell receptor beta chains reported below all come from one sample, sequenced in a study of early stage breast cancer tumors. Generated by immunoSEQ multiplex PCR, the TCRdb table keeps only in-frame clones and is missing some. Here the sample spans approximately 75,000 clones, about 85% being singletons. Source material: blood. These receptors were collected from a person aged 35 to 50 with breast cancer.

This chain uses TRBV5-6 with TRBJ1-4; D not certain. The CDR3 totals 15 residues. Trimming left V 4 bases short and J 8 bases short, with 18 bases between. The germline CDR1 and CDR2 sequences are SGHDT and YYEEEE. CDR3 region: CASSPRPPKGEKLFF. The CDR3 DNA sequence: TGTGCCAGCAGCCCCCGGCCCCCGAAAGGCGAAAAACTGTTTTTT.

J is TRBJ2-1 and V is TRBV11-3; D assignment may be TRBD1 or TRBD2 (5 bases each). V was pared by 0 bases and J by 5 bases, with 11 bases between. Germline V lookup: CDR1 SGHNT, CDR2 YENEEA. The length of the CDR3 is 15 residues. CDR3 protein: CASSLDGTQDNEQFF. The CDR3 coding sequence is TGTGCCAGCAGCTTAGATGGGACCCAAGACAATGAGCAGTTCTTC.

The J gene is TRBJ1-1, the V gene TRBV15; tentative D call: TRBD1 (6 bases). From germline, CDR1 is LNHNV and CDR2 YYDKDF (reference sequence). With 0 bases removed from V and 8 bases from J, the gap between germline ends came to 7 bases. The CDR3 extends over 12 amino acids. CDR3 sequence: CATSRDDREAFF. CDR3 DNA: TGTGCCACCAGCAGAGATGACAGGGAAGCTTTCTTT.

The rearrangement uses TRBV11-3 and TRBJ2-3, with 12 bases identical to TRBD2. Germline loops: CDR1 SGHNT, CDR2 YENEEA. The CDR3 extends over 16 amino acids. Unmatched junction bases numbered 2, after V lost 4 bases and J lost 0 bases. In nucleotides, the CDR3 is TGTGCCAGCAGCTGGGGGACTAGCGGGAGCACAGATACGCAGTATTTT. Translating it yields CASSWGTSGSTDTQYF. Filled out from reference TRBV11-3 and TRBJ2-3, the complete variable domain reads EAGVVQSPRYKIIEKKQPVAFWCNPISGHNTLYWYLQNLGQGPELLIRYENEEAVDDSQLPKDRFSAERLKGVDSTLKIQPAELGDSAVYLCASSWGTSGSTDTQYFGPGTRLTVL.

The CDR3 DNA follows: TGTGCCAGCAGAGGGGCAGCCCTTTGGATTCAGTACTTC. It translates to CASRGAALWIQYF. The chain is built from TRBV28 and TRBJ2-4; tentatively, D is TRBD1 (5 bases). The germline gives CDR1 MDHEN, CDR2 SYDVKM. The CDR3 extends over 13 amino acids. V lost 6 bases and J 10 bases, leaving 16 bases between the germline ends. The whole variable domain, remainder taken from reference TRBV28 and TRBJ2-4, is DVKVTQSSRYLVKRTGEKVFLECVQDMDHENMFWYRQDPGLGLRLIYFSYDVKMKEKGDIPEGYSVSREKKERFSLILESASTNQTSMYLCASRGAALWIQYFGAGTRLSVL.

The chain couples TRBV28 to TRBJ2-7, with 8 bases matching TRBD1. V shed 8 bases, J shed 2 bases, and the junction held 8 bases outside the gene matches. Germline values: CDR1 MDHEN, CDR2 SYDVKM. This CDR3 region has 14 residues. CDR3 loop: CASSGQGQPYEQYF. CDR3 nucleotide sequence: TGTGCCAGCTCCGGACAGGGACAACCCTACGAGCAGTACTTC.

This chain joins TRBV5-1 and TRBJ2-3; perhaps TRBD2 as D (6 bases). Per germline, CDR1 SGHRS and CDR2 YFSETQ. Between the trimmed V and J ends, which lost 0 bases and 4 bases, there was a span of 12 bases. CDR3 length: 15 residues. The CDR3 loop is CASSLAGSVADTQYF. The CDR3, as DNA: TGCGCCAGCAGCTTGGCCGGGAGTGTGGCAGATACGCAGTATTTT. Full variable domain (remainder filled in from reference TRBV5-1 and TRBJ2-3): KAGVTQTPRYLIKTRGQQVTLSCSPISGHRSVSWYQQTPGQGLQFLFEYFSETQRNKGNFPGRFSGRQFSNSRSEMNVSTLELGDSALYLCASSLAGSVADTQYFGPGTRLTVL.

The genes are TRBV9 and TRBJ1-4, with D uncertain. This CDR3 contains 15 residues. Trimming pared 2 bases from V and 4 bases from J, leaving 12 bases between. CDR1 SGDLS and CDR2 YYNGEE come from the germline V gene. The CDR3 region has the DNA TGTGCCAGCAGCGTGTTCGAAGACTATAATGAAAAACTGTTTTTT. Translated, it gives CASSVFEDYNEKLFF. The full variable domain, its missing parts supplied by reference TRBV9 and TRBJ1-4, is DSGVTQTPKHLITATGQRVTLRCSPRSGDLSVYWYQQSLDQGLQFLIQYYNGEERAKGNILERFSAQQFPDLHSELNLSSLELGDSALYFCASSVFEDYNEKLFFGSGTQLSVL.

V and J are TRBV18 and TRBJ1-4, with unresolved D. Germline V gene lookup returns CDR1 KGHSH and CDR2 LQKENI. The CDR3 totals 13 residues. V was trimmed by 3 bases and J by 10 bases, leaving 12 bases between them. CDR3 nucleotides: TGTGCCAGCTCACCCCCCGGACGAGGAAAACTGTTTTTT. Translation gives CASSPPGRGKLFF. The whole variable domain, filled in from reference TRBV18 and TRBJ1-4, reads NAGVMQNPRHLVRRRGQEARLRCSPMKGHSHVYWYRQLPEEGLKFMVYLQKENIIDESGMPKERFSAEFPKEGPSILRIQQVVRGDSAAYFCASSPPGRGKLFFGSGTQLSVL.

There are a few counts of this clone. This chain joins TRBV30 and TRBJ1-1, with a weak D call TRBD1 (5 bases). Trimming pared 0 bases from V and 7 bases from J, leaving 12 bases between. The CDR3 spans 13 residues. Germline lookup yields CDR1 GTSNPN and CDR2 SVGIG (reference sequence). CDR3 sequence reads: CAWSVMSDSEAFF. The CDR3 DNA reads TGTGCCTGGAGTGTCATGTCCGACAGTGAAGCTTTCTTT.

This clone was recorded once. This chain connects TRBV6-5 to TRBJ2-3; D gene uncertain. The V gene lost 1 base and the J gene lost 6 bases, with 8 bases spanning the gap. This CDR3 region has 13 residues. Germline V gene data show CDR1 as MNHEY and CDR2 as SVGAGI. For the CDR3, the DNA is TGTGCCAGCAGTTACTTTACCGGGGATACGCAGTATTTT. This encodes CASSYFTGDTQYF.

This rearrangement joins TRBV2 to TRBJ1-2; tentatively, D is TRBD1 (6 bases). The CDR3 loop spans 13 amino acids. Trimming removed 2 bases at V and 7 bases at J, with 11 bases between. Germline values: CDR1 SNHLY, CDR2 FYNNEI. The chain's CDR3 is CASSEWRDTGYTF. CDR3 nucleotide sequence: TGTGCCAGCAGTGAATGGAGGGACACTGGCTACACCTTC.

This chain links TRBV6-5 with TRBJ1-1; no clear D. This CDR3 is built from 11 residues. Trimming removed 8 bases from V and 1 base from J, with 5 bases in between. Germline V gene data show CDR1 as MNHEY and CDR2 as SVGAGI. This chain's CDR3 is CASWSNTEAFF. The CDR3 DNA reads TGTGCCAGCTGGTCGAACACTGAAGCTTTCTTT.

This clone has just a few counts. The chain recombines TRBV9 with TRBJ1-1; D is uncertain. Germline CDR1 reads SGDLS; CDR2 reads YYNGEE. V gave up 0 bases and J gave up 1 base, with 10 bases separating them. CDR3 length: 15 residues. The CDR3 is CASSVAQDGNTEAFF. The DNA for the CDR3 is TGTGCCAGCAGCGTAGCCCAGGACGGGAACACTGAAGCTTTCTTT.

This chain links TRBV19 with TRBJ2-5; 9 bases are a match to TRBD2. The CDR3 has 14 residues. The V and J ends lost 3 bases and 4 bases, in that order; junction bases with no gene match: 3. Germline CDR1 and CDR2: LNHDA and SQIVND (reference sequence). In nucleotides, the CDR3 is TGTGCCAGTAGTATTAGCGGGAGTTTAGAGACCCAGTACTTC. Its translation: CASSISGSLETQYF. The full variable domain, completed using reference TRBV19 and TRBJ2-5, is DGGITQSPKYLFRKEGQNVTLSCEQNLNHDAMYWYRQDPGQGLRLIYYSQIVNDFQKGDIAEGYSVSREKKESFPLTVTSAQKNPTAFYLCASSISGSLETQYFGPGTRLLVL.

The chain has TRBV5-1 and TRBJ1-1; D is perhaps TRBD1 (6 bases). Germline loops: CDR1 SGHRS, CDR2 YFSETQ. The CDR3 totals 13 residues. V was clipped by 2 bases and J by 7 bases, with 12 bases between them. CDR3 DNA: TGCGCCAGCAGCTTCGACAGGTGGGGTGAAGCTTTCTTT. It translates to CASSFDRWGEAFF.

A single count supports this clone. The rearrangement links TRBV6-5 to TRBJ2-7; 7 nucleotides line up with TRBD1. CDR3 length equals 16 residues. Looked up from germline, CDR1 is MNHEY and CDR2 is SVGAGI. V was clipped by 0 bases and J by 2 bases; unmatched bases: 7. CDR3 DNA sequence: TGTGCCAGCAGTTACTCGGGACAGATGCTTCCCTACGAGCAGTACTTC. Its translation: CASSYSGQMLPYEQYF.

The V and J genes are TRBV4-2 and TRBJ2-5; D might be TRBD1 or TRBD2, each matching 5 bases. Trimming shortened V by 4 bases and J by 3 bases, and 12 bases separated the two germline ends. Germline loops: CDR1 LGHNA, CDR2 YNFKEQ. The CDR3 is 14 amino acids. The DNA for the CDR3 is TGTGCCAGCAGCCCGACCGGGACGGAAGAGACCCAGTACTTC. Amino acid sequence: CASSPTGTEETQYF.

The chain recombines TRBV7-9 with TRBJ1-5, with D perhaps matching TRBD1 (5 bases). CDR3 length: 12 amino acids. Looked up from germline, CDR1 is SEHNR and CDR2 is FQNEAQ (reference sequence). V gave up 1 base and J gave up 12 bases, with 10 bases separating them. Here the CDR3 DNA reads TGTGCCAGCAGCTTAGATCGGACACGCCAGCATTTT. Encoded protein: CASSLDRTRQHF.

V gene TRBV20-1 combines with J gene TRBJ1-2; D ambiguous. Germline CDR1 and CDR2: DFQATT and SNEGSKA (reference sequence). This CDR3 region has 11 residues. With 4 bases removed from V and 8 bases from J, the gap between germline ends came to 11 bases. The CDR3 nucleotides read TGCAGTGCTAACGGGTTTTCAGGCTACACCTTC. This translates into CSANGFSGYTF.

A note on this clone: The junction shows a germline mismatch at one end, possibly a read error. The chain joins TRBV7-7 to TRBJ2-3, with 9 positions matching TRBD2. Germline V gene data show CDR1 as SSHAT and CDR2 as FNYEAQ (reference sequence). There are 13 residues in the CDR3. The CDR3 loop is CASSLAGEDTQYF. The CDR3 DNA reads as TGTGCTAGCAGCTTAGCGGGAGAAGATACGCAGTATTTT.

The rearrangement joins TRBV6-6 to TRBJ1-3; no reliable D call. V shed 2 bases and J shed 4 bases, with 6 bases lying between them. Germline V gives CDR1 MNHNY, CDR2 SVGAGI (reference sequence). The CDR3 is 13 residues long. CDR3 sequence: CASSYQEGNTIYF. The DNA of the CDR3 is TGTGCCAGCAGTTACCAAGAGGGAAACACCATATATTTT.

The chain has TRBV5-4 and TRBJ1-1; 8 bases are shared with TRBD1. Germline values: CDR1 SGHNT, CDR2 YYREEE (reference sequence). Trimming removed 4 bases from V and 2 bases from J; junction bases left unmatched: 7. The CDR3 has 15 amino acids. CDR3 DNA sequence: TGTGCCAGCAGCCGTAACGACAGGGGAAACACTGAAGCTTTCTTT. Translated, it gives CASSRNDRGNTEAFF.

This rearrangement joins TRBV5-6 to TRBJ1-1, with D tentatively TRBD1 (5 bases). The CDR3 consists of 16 residues. The V gene's germline CDR1 is SGHDT and CDR2 YYEEEE. Trimming shortened V by 2 bases and J by 1 base, and 15 bases separated the two germline ends. This CDR3 reads CASSFLGQTQNTEAFF. DNA of the CDR3: TGTGCCAGCAGCTTTCTTGGACAAACTCAGAACACTGAAGCTTTCTTT.

The chain links TRBV5-1 to TRBJ2-3; 10 nucleotides align to TRBD2. The CDR3 consists of 15 residues. The germline gives CDR1 SGHRS, CDR2 YFSETQ. V lost 4 bases and J lost 6; bases outside the gene matches: 8. The CDR3 sequence: CASSTTGTSVDTQYF. CDR3 DNA sequence: TGCGCCAGCAGCACAACCGGGACTAGCGTCGATACGCAGTATTTT.

The chain combines TRBV4-1 with TRBJ2-5, with 11 positions matching TRBD1. This CDR3 is built from 15 residues. The germline CDR1 and CDR2 sequences are MGHRA and YSYEKL. The trim removed 5 bases at V and 2 bases at J, leaving 4 bases unmatched. CDR3 in amino acids: CASSRDRGEQETQYF. In DNA, the CDR3 is TGCGCCAGCAGCAGGGACAGGGGGGAACAAGAGACCCAGTACTTC.

In nucleotides, the CDR3 is TGTGCCAGCAGTCCTCTCCTCGACAGGAACACTGAAGCTTTCTTT. It encodes CASSPLLDRNTEAFF. The J gene is TRBJ1-1, the V gene TRBV27; D might be TRBD1 (5 bases). The CDR3 runs 15 residues. Per the germline V gene, CDR1 is MNHEY and CDR2 is SMNVEV (reference sequence). With 5 bases removed from V and 1 base from J, the gap between germline ends came to 14 bases.